The 16 T cell receptor beta chains below all came from one sample that was sequenced in a study of shared clonotypes between healthy human individuals. The table came from immunoSEQ multiplex PCR; TCRdb's copy has only in-frame clones and leaves some out. Of some 900,000 clones listed, less than 85% are singletons. The specimen sequenced was memory CD4+ T cells sorted from blood. This sample's subset: CD45RA-negative fraction. The source of these receptors is a man between 18 and 35 years old in good health.

The rearrangement joins TRBV7-2 to TRBJ2-1, with 7 bases fitting TRBD1. Germline V gene lookup returns CDR1 SGHTA and CDR2 FQGNSA. Trimming removed 5 bases from V and 6 bases from J; junction bases left unmatched: 4. The CDR3 is 13 amino acids. The chain's CDR3 is CASSDRVANEQFF. The DNA for the CDR3 is TGTGCCAGCAGCGACAGGGTCGCCAATGAGCAGTTCTTC.

The chain combines TRBV28 with TRBJ1-5; 8 nucleotides match TRBD1. The CDR3 runs to 17 residues. With 4 bases clipped from V and 2 bases from J, the junction kept 10 bases outside the gene matches. Germline V gives CDR1 MDHEN, CDR2 SYDVKM. CDR3: CASSSRTPGQGNQPQHF. In DNA form, the CDR3 reads TGTGCCAGCAGTTCCCGAACCCCGGGACAGGGCAATCAGCCCCAGCATTTT. The full variable domain, its missing parts supplied by reference TRBV28 and TRBJ1-5, is DVKVTQSSRYLVKRTGEKVFLECVQDMDHENMFWYRQDPGLGLRLIYFSYDVKMKEKGDIPEGYSVSREKKERFSLILESASTNQTSMYLCASSSRTPGQGNQPQHFGDGTRLSIL.

This clone occurred once. V usage is TRBV2 and J usage is TRBJ1-1, with TRBD1 as a possible D gene (5 bases). The CDR3 sequence is 15 residues long. The V gene's germline CDR1 is SNHLY and CDR2 FYNNEI. V was clipped by 7 bases and J by 0 bases, with 15 bases between them. The CDR3 coding sequence is TGTGCCAGCACCCAGACAGTCAGCATGAACACTGAAGCTTTCTTT. Amino acid sequence: CASTQTVSMNTEAFF.

The V gene is TRBV6-5, the J gene TRBJ2-3, with 8 nucleotides matching TRBD1. This CDR3 contains 15 residues. Looked up from germline, CDR1 is MNHEY and CDR2 is SVGAGI. Germline trimming cut 5 bases from V and 3 bases from J; bases unmatched to any gene: 7. Here the CDR3 reads CASSPTGTGTDTQYF. CDR3 nucleotides: TGTGCCAGCAGTCCGACCGGGACAGGAACAGATACGCAGTATTTT.

The rearrangement uses TRBV21-1 and TRBJ1-1. TRBV21-1 is a pseudogene. CDR3 length: 15 residues. The CDR3: CASSKVTGRDTEAFF. CDR3 DNA: TGTGCCAGCAGCAAAGTGACAGGGAGGGACACTGAAGCTTTCTTT.

This clone was observed many times. The chain links TRBV6-6 to TRBJ2-2; 10 positions match TRBD2. V lost 6 bases and J lost 1; bases outside the gene matches: 2. The CDR3 totals 15 residues. The germline gives CDR1 MNHNY, CDR2 SVGAGI (reference sequence). The CDR3 region has the DNA TGTGCCAGCAGAAGGACTAGCGGGAACACCGGGGAGCTGTTTTTT. It encodes CASRRTSGNTGELFF.

V and J are TRBV28 and TRBJ2-4, with D perhaps matching TRBD1 or TRBD2 (6 bases each). Germline CDR1 and CDR2: MDHEN and SYDVKM. The CDR3 totals 19 residues. Trimming took 5 bases from V and 0 from J, leaving 23 bases between them. As DNA, the CDR3 is TGTGCCAGCAGTCCCAGGGGACGCCCGGGGGTCTTAGCCAAAAACATTCAGTACTTC. Protein sequence: CASSPRGRPGVLAKNIQYF.

This chain links TRBV27 with TRBJ1-5, with TRBD1 identical over 11 bases. V lost 5 bases and J lost 3; bases outside the gene matches: 9. In germline, CDR1 is MNHEY, CDR2 SMNVEV (reference sequence). The CDR3 covers 17 residues. The chain's CDR3 is CASSPRTGGAPNQPQHF. CDR3 DNA sequence: TGTGCCAGCAGTCCCCGGACAGGGGGCGCCCCCAATCAGCCCCAGCATTTT.

CDR3 in amino acids: CASRGAGGNTIYF. In DNA form, the CDR3 reads TGTGCCAGTAGAGGGGCCGGCGGAAACACCATATATTTT. The chain combines TRBV19 with TRBJ1-3; perhaps TRBD1 as D (5 bases). Germline-derived CDR1 and CDR2 are LNHDA and SQIVND (reference sequence). V gave up 6 bases and J gave up 4 bases, with 10 bases separating them. The CDR3 runs 13 residues.

J is TRBJ1-6 and V is TRBV27; 12 bases are a match to TRBD1. V gave up 6 bases and J gave up 4 bases; unmatched junction bases: 7. Per the germline V gene, CDR1 is MNHEY and CDR2 is SMNVEV (reference sequence). There are 17 residues in the CDR3. CDR3 coding DNA: TGTGCCAGCAGCCCGGGACAGGGGGCTATTTATAATTCACCCCTCCACTTT. Protein: CASSPGQGAIYNSPLHF.

The chain recombines TRBV30 with TRBJ2-7; no reliable D call. Germline assignment: CDR1 GTSNPN and CDR2 SVGIG (reference sequence). The CDR3 totals 13 residues. The germline V and J ends were trimmed by 0 bases and 3 bases, with 9 bases remaining between them. The CDR3 protein is CAWSVNRYYEQYF. The CDR3 bases are TGTGCCTGGAGTGTTAACAGATACTACGAGCAGTACTTC.

The CDR3 reads CASKDLWGIQYF. The DNA for the CDR3 is TGTGCCAGTAAGGACCTTTGGGGCATTCAGTACTTC. The chain is built from TRBV19 and TRBJ2-4; D remains unclear. The CDR3 has 12 amino acids. Per germline, CDR1 LNHDA and CDR2 SQIVND (reference sequence). V was clipped by 7 bases and J by 9 bases, with 13 bases between them.

This clone was seen more than once but under ten times. The rearrangement uses TRBV9 and TRBJ2-3; 8 bases are shared with TRBD1. V shed 4 bases and J 1 base; nucleotides not matched to a gene: 8. This CDR3 spans 16 amino acids. Germline assignment: CDR1 SGDLS and CDR2 YYNGEE. The CDR3 spells CASSTRQGAGTDTQYF. CDR3 sequence (DNA): TGTGCCAGCAGCACCCGCCAGGGGGCGGGCACAGATACGCAGTATTTT. Combining the CDR3 with reference TRBV9 and TRBJ2-3 gives the whole variable domain DSGVTQTPKHLITATGQRVTLRCSPRSGDLSVYWYQQSLDQGLQFLIQYYNGEERAKGNILERFSAQQFPDLHSELNLSSLELGDSALYFCASSTRQGAGTDTQYFGPGTRLTVL.

This chain links TRBV4-1 with TRBJ1-1, with TRBD1 identical over 8 bases. CDR1 MGHRA and CDR2 YSYEKL come from the germline V gene. The CDR3 sequence is 14 residues long. V lost 4 bases to trimming and J lost 7 bases; unmatched junction nucleotides: 8. The DNA of the CDR3 is TGCGCCAGCAGCCCAACGGACAGGGTGAGTGAAGCTTTCTTT. Its protein is CASSPTDRVSEAFF.

In this sample, this clone turned up many times. The V and J genes are TRBV11-2 and TRBJ1-6; D is uncertain. The CDR3 spans 12 residues. CDR1 is SGHAT, CDR2 FQNNGV, per germline. V lost 5 bases, J lost 11 bases, and 10 bases lay in between. The CDR3 loop reads CASSPEVPPLHF. The CDR3 DNA sequence: TGTGCCAGCAGCCCAGAGGTTCCACCCCTCCACTTT.

This clone was recorded only once. The DNA of the CDR3 is TGTGCCAGCAGCTTATCTCTGACCTCACCCCTCCACTTT. Residues: CASSLSLTSPLHF. The chain recombines TRBV7-3 with TRBJ1-6; D not resolved. The germline gives CDR1 SGHTA, CDR2 FQGTGA. V dropped 2 bases and J dropped 10 bases, with 9 bases sitting between them. CDR3 length: 13 amino acids.